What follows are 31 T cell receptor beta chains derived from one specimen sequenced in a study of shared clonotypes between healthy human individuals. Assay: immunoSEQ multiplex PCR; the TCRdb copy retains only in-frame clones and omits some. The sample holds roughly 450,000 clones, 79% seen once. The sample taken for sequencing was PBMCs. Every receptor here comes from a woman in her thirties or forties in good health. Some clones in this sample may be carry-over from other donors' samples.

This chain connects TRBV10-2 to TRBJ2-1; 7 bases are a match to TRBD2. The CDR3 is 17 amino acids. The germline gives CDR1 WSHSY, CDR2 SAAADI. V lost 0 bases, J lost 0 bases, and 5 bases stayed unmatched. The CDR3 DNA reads TGCGCCAGCAGTGAGTCGTTGGGGGGGAACTCCTACAATGAGCAGTTCTTC. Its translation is CASSESLGGNSYNEQFF.

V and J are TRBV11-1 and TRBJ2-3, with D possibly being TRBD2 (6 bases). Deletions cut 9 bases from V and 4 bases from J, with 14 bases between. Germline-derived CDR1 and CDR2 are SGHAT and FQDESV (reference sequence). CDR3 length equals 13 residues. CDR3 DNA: TGTGCCAGTGGAGGGCCGGACGCAGATACGCAGTATTTT. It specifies CASGGPDADTQYF.

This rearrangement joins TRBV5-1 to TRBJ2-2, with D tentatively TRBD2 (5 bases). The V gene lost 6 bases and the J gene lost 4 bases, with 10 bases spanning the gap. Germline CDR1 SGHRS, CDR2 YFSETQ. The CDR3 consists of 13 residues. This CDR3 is CASTLRGTGELFF. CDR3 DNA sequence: TGCGCCAGCACACTACGGGGCACCGGGGAGCTGTTTTTT. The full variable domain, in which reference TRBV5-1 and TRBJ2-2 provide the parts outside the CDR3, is KAGVTQTPRYLIKTRGQQVTLSCSPISGHRSVSWYQQTPGQGLQFLFEYFSETQRNKGNFPGRFSGRQFSNSRSEMNVSTLELGDSALYLCASTLRGTGELFFGEGSRLTVL.

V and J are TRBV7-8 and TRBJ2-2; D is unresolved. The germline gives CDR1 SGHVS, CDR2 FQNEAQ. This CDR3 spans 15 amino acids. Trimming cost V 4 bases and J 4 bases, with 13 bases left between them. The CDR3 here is CASSSLKSFTGELFF. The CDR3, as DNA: TGTGCCAGCAGCTCCCTCAAGAGCTTCACCGGGGAGCTGTTTTTT.

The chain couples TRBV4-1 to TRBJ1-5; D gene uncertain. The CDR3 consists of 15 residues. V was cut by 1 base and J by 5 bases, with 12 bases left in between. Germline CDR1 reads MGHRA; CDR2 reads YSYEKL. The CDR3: CASSQGSVGDQPQHF. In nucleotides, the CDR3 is TGCGCCAGCAGCCAAGGGTCAGTTGGTGATCAGCCCCAGCATTTT.

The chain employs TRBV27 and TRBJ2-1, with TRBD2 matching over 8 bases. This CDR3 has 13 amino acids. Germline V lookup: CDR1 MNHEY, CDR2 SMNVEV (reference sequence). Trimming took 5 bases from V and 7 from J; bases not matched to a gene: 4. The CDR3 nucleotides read TGTGCCAGCAGTCGGCGGGAGGCTAATGAGCAGTTCTTC. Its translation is CASSRREANEQFF.

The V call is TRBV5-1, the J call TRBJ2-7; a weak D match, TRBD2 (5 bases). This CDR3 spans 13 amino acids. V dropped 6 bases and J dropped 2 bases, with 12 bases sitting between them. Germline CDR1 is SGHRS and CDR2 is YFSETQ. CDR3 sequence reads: CASNHSGTYEQYF. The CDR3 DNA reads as TGCGCCAGCAACCACAGCGGAACCTACGAGCAGTACTTC.

The CDR3 sequence: CASRRQKQETQYF. The CDR3 DNA is TGTGCCAGCAGACGACAGAAACAAGAGACCCAGTACTTC. V is TRBV28 and J is TRBJ2-5, with D possibly matching TRBD1 (5 bases). V dropped 6 bases and J dropped 2 bases, with 10 bases sitting between them. There are 13 residues in the CDR3. Per germline, CDR1 MDHEN and CDR2 SYDVKM.

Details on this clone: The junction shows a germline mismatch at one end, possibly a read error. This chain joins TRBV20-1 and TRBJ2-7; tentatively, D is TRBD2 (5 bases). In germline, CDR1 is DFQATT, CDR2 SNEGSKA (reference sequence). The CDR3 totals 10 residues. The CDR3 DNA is TGCAGTGCTTCAGTGGAGGCCCCGAACTTC. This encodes CSASVEAPNF.

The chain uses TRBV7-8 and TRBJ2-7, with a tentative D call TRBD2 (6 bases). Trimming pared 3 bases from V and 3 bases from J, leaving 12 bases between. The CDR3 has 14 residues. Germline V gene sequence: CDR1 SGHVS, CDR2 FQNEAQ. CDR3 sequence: CASSFSGLLYEQYF. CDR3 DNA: TGTGCCAGCAGCTTCTCGGGACTTCTCTACGAGCAGTACTTC. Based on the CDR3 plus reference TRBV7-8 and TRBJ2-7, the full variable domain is GAGVSQSPRYKVAKRGQDVALRCDPISGHVSLFWYQQALGQGPEFLTYFQNEAQLDKSGLPSDRFFAERPEGSVSTLKIQRTQQEDSAVYLCASSFSGLLYEQYFGPGTRLTVT.

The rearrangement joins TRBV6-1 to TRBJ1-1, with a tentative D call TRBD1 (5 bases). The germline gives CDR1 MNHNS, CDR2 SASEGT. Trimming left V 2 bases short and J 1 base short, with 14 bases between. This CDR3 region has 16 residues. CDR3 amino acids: CASSELGGRGNTEAFF. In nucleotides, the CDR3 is TGTGCCAGCAGTGAATTGGGGGGTCGCGGGAACACTGAAGCTTTCTTT.

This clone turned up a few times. The CDR3 DNA sequence: TGTGCCAGCAGTGTCTTAGGACTTAGCAATCAGCCCCAGCATTTT. Protein sequence: CASSVLGLSNQPQHF. The chain links TRBV2 to TRBJ1-5; no reliable D call. The CDR3 is made up of 15 amino acids. Deletions cut 4 bases from V and 0 bases from J, with 10 bases between. Germline assignment: CDR1 SNHLY and CDR2 FYNNEI.

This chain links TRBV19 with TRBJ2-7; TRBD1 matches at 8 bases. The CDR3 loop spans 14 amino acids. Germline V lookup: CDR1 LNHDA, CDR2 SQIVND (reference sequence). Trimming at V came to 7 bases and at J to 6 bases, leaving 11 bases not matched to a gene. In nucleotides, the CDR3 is TGTGCCAGTAACCCGACAGGGGCTCGGGCCGAGCAGTACTTC. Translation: CASNPTGARAEQYF.

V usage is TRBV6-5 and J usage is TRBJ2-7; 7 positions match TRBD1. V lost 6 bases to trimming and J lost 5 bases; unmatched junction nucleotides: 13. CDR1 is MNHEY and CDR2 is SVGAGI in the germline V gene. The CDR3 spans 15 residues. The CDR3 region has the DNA TGTGCCAGCAGGGACCGACCGGGCAGGGGGAACGAGCAGTACTTC. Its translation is CASRDRPGRGNEQYF.

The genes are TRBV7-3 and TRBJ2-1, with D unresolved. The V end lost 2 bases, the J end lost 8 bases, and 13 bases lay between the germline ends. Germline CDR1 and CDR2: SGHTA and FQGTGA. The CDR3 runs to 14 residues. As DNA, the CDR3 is TGTGCCAGCAGCTTACGTGGGGTTCCCGATGAGCAGTTCTTC. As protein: CASSLRGVPDEQFF.

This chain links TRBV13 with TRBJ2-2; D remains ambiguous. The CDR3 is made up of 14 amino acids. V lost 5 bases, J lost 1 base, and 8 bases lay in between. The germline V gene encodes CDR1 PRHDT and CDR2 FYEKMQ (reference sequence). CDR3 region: CASSPSENTGELFF. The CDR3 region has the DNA TGTGCCAGCAGCCCTAGTGAGAACACCGGGGAGCTGTTTTTT.

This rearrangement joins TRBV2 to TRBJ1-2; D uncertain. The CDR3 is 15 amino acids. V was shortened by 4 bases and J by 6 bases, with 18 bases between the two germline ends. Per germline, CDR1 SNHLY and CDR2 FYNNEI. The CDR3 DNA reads TGTGCCAGCAGTGTTAGGAACAGCCTATCCGATGGCTACACCTTC. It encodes CASSVRNSLSDGYTF.

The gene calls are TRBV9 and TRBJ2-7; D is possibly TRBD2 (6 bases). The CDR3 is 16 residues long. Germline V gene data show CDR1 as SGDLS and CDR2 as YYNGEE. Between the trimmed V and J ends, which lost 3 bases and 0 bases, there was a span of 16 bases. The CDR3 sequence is CASSARDGGYSYEQYF. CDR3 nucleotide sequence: TGTGCCAGCAGCGCGCGGGACGGAGGCTACTCCTACGAGCAGTACTTC.

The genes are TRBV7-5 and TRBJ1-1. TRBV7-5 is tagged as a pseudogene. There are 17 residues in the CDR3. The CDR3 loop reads CARSPRWDCVENTEAFF. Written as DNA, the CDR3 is TGTGCCAGAAGCCCACGCTGGGATTGTGTTGAGAACACTGAAGCTTTCTTT.

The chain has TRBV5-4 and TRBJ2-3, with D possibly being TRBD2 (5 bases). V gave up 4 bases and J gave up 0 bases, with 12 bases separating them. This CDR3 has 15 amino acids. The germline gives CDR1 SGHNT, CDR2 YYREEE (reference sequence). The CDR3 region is CASSQTAGSTDTQYF. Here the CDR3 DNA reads TGTGCCAGCAGCCAAACCGCGGGTAGCACAGATACGCAGTATTTT.

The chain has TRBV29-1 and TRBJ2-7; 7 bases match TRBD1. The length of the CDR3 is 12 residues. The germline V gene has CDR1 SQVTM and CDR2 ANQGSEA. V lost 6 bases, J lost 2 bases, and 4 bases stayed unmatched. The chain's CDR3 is CSVWTGPYEQYF. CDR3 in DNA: TGCAGCGTCTGGACAGGCCCCTACGAGCAGTACTTC.

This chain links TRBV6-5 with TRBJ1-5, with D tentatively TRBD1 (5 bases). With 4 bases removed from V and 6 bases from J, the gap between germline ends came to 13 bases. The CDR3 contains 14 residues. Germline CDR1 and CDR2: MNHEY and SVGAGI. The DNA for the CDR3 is TGTGCCAGCAGTTGGGGACCTCAGGGTCAGCCCCAGCATTTT. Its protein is CASSWGPQGQPQHF.

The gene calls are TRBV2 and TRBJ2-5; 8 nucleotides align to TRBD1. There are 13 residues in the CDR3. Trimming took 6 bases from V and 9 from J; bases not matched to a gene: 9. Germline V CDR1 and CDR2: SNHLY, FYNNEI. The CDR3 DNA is TGTGCCAGCAGCCCGGACAGGGAATCGGCCCAGTACTTC. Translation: CASSPDRESAQYF.

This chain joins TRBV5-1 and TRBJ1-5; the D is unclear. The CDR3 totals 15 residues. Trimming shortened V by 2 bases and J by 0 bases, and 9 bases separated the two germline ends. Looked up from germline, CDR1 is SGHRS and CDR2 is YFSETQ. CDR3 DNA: TGCGCCAGCAGCTTCGACGGGTATAGCAATCAGCCCCAGCATTTT. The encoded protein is CASSFDGYSNQPQHF.

In nucleotides, the CDR3 is TGTGCCAGCAGGCCCCAGGGAGGGAGCAATCAGCCCCAGCATTTT. It yields the protein CASRPQGGSNQPQHF. V usage is TRBV6-5 and J usage is TRBJ1-5; TRBD1 is a possible D gene (5 bases). The CDR3 consists of 15 residues. V dropped 6 bases and J dropped 1 base, with 13 bases sitting between them. Per germline, CDR1 MNHEY and CDR2 SVGAGI.

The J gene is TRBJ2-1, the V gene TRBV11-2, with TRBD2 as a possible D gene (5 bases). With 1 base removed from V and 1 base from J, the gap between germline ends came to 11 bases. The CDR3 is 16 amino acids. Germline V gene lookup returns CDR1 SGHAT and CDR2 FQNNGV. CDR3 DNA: TGTGCCAGCAGCTTAGGGGGAGTGGGGTCCTACAATGAGCAGTTCTTC. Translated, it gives CASSLGGVGSYNEQFF.

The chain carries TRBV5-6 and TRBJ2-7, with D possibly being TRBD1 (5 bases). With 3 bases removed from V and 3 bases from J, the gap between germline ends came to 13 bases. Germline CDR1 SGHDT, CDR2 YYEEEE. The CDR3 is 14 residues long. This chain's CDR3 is CASSYTGRFYEQYF. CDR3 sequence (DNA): TGTGCCAGCAGCTACACAGGACGATTCTACGAGCAGTACTTC.

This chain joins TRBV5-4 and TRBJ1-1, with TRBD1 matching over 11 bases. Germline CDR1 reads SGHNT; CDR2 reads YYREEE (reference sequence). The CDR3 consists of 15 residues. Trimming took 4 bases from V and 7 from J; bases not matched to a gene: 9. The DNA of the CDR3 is TGTGCCAGCAGCGCATCGGACAGGGGGCATCATGAAGCTTTCTTT. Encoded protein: CASSASDRGHHEAFF.

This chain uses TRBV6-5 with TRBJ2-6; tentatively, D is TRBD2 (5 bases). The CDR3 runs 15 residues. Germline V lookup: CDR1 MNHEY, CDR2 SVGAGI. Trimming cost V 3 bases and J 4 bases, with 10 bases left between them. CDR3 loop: CASSYEGTGANVLTF. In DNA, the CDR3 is TGTGCCAGCAGTTATGAGGGAACGGGGGCCAACGTCCTGACTTTC.

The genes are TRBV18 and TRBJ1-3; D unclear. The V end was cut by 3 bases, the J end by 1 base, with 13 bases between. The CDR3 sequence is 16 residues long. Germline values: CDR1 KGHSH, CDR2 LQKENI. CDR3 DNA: TGTGCCAGCTCACCCCAGTTAGCGGGGTCTGGAAACACCATATATTTT. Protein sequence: CASSPQLAGSGNTIYF.

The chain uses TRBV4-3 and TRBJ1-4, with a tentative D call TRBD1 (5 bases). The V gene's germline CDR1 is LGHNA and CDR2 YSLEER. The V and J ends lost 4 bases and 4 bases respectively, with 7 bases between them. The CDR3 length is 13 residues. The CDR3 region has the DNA TGCGCCAGCAGCCGGGACCTTAATGAAAAACTGTTTTTT. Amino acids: CASSRDLNEKLFF.